The sample holds one count of the clone carrying this T cell receptor beta chain. Germline CDR1 SGHTA, CDR2 FQGTGA. The CDR3 contains 13 residues. Trimming took off 4 bases at V and 2 bases at J, with 7 bases between the two ends. This sample is part of a study of T cell responses to AZD1222 COVID-19 vaccine. TCRdb's table, derived via immunoSEQ multiplex PCR, lists solely in-frame clones and lacks some. The sample carries tens of thousands of clones, approximately 79% recorded once. V gene TRBV7-3 combines with J gene TRBJ2-3; D ambiguous. The receptor's source is an adult in good health. Specimen: peripheral blood, collected on day 0 of AZD1222 vaccination. CDR3 residues: CASSSLDTDTQYF. CDR3 coding DNA: TGTGCCAGCAGCTCCCTTGACACAGATACGCAGTATTTT.